These T cell receptor beta chains were read from a single sample in a study of type 1 and type 2 diabetes patients. TCRdb recomputed calls from the multiplex PCR reads with MiXCR, one row per CDR3 protein. The sample records about 290,000 distinct CDR3 sequences, roughly 48% being singletons. The sequencing input was peripheral blood mononuclear cells (PBMCs). These TCRs come from a man younger than 35 with type 2 diabetes. Both conserved end residues are part of each CDR3. The D gene is left open where the match is weak. Size tells how often a clone was seen (once, few, many) or the class of an expanded clone, and some rows leave it out.

d_call clone_size j_call cdr3_length v_call cdr3_nt cdr3_aa
. . TRBJ2-3 15 TRBV2 TGTGCCAGCAGTGATGCCAGGGGACTCACAGATACGCAGTATTTT CASSDARGLTDTQYF
TRBD1 . TRBJ1-5 17 TRBV2 TGTGCCAGCGGGGGGGCCGAAAGGGGGCTCCGCAATCAGCCCCAGCATTTT CASGGAERGLRNQPQHF
TRBD1 . TRBJ2-5 16 TRBV15 TGTGCCACCAGCAGATCCCACTCGGGACAGCAAGAGACCCAGTACTTC CATSRSHSGQQETQYF
TRBD1 . TRBJ2-7 14 TRBV6-1 TGTGCCAGCAGTTCCACCGGGACAGGGTACGAGCAGTACTTC CASSSTGTGYEQYF
. many TRBJ1-1 15 TRBV7-8 TGTGCCAGCAGCTTAGCGGGTGGTAGGTTCACTGAAGCTTTCTTT CASSLAGGRFTEAFF
TRBD1 . TRBJ2-7 14 TRBV2 TGTGCCAGCATCCCCGGGACAGGGATCCACGAGCAGTACTTC CASIPGTGIHEQYF
. . TRBJ2-7 12 TRBV20-1 TGCAGTGGACTTGTAGGGGCCTACGAGCAGTACTTC CSGLVGAYEQYF
. few TRBJ1-2 14 TRBV7-2 TGTGCCAGCAGCTTAGGGAAAGCTAACTATGGCTACACCTTC CASSLGKANYGYTF
. . TRBJ1-4 14 TRBV6-6 TGTGCCAGCAGTGCCAAGGTAGTTAATGAAAAACTGTTTTTT CASSAKVVNEKLFF
TRBD2 . TRBJ2-3 17 TRBV7-2 TGTGCCAGCAGCTTAGCCGGACTAGCTCAAGACACAGATACGCAGTATTTT CASSLAGLAQDTDTQYF
. . TRBJ2-7 14 TRBV2 TGTGCCAGCAGCCCCGGGACATTGGGGTCAGGCCAGTACTTC CASSPGTLGSGQYF
TRBD2 . TRBJ2-2 18 TRBV15 TGTGCCTCATCGGGACTAGCGGGGGGGCGACGGGCCGGCGGGGAGCTGTTTTTT CASSGLAGGRRAGGELFF
. few TRBJ2-3 16 TRBV6-5 TGTGCCAGCAGTGGGGTTTCGGGATTACACACAGATACGCAGTATTTT CASSGVSGLHTDTQYF
. few TRBJ2-5 16 TRBV4-2 TGTGCCAGCAGCTTAGACCGACAGAGGTACCAAGAGACCCAGTACTTC CASSLDRQRYQETQYF
. once TRBJ1-1 15 TRBV6-1 TGTGCCAGCAGTGAGTTCTTTTCCGATATCACAGGAGCTTTCTTT CASSEFFSDITGAFF
. few TRBJ2-7 13 TRBV5-1 TGCGCCAGCAGCTTATGGATAGGCTACGAGCAGTACTTC CASSLWIGYEQYF
. . TRBJ2-1 15 TRBV19 TGTGCCAGTACCCGGAGGTCTACCTCCTACAATGAGCAGTTCTTC CASTRRSTSYNEQFF
. . TRBJ2-7 12 TRBV28 TGTGCCAGCAGCGGAGGCGTCTACGAGCAGTACTTC CASSGGVYEQYF
. few TRBJ2-7 12 TRBV20-1 TGCAGTGCTTCAGACCCTTCCTACGAGCAGTACTTC CSASDPSYEQYF
. . TRBJ1-1 14 TRBV6-5 TGTGCCAGCAGTTACTCGGTCAGGAACACTGAAGCTTTCTTT CASSYSVRNTEAFF
TRBD1 . TRBJ2-7 14 TRBV18 TGTGCCAGCCGGCCCGGGACAGGCAACTACGAGCAGTACTTC CASRPGTGNYEQYF
TRBD2 . TRBJ2-7 16 TRBV24-1 TGTGCCACCAGTGATGATGGGACGAGGGGAGGGTACGAGCAGTACTTC CATSDDGTRGGYEQYF
. . TRBJ2-5 12 TRBV20-1 TGCAGTGCTCCCGACACGCAAGAGACCCAGTACTTC CSAPDTQETQYF
. . TRBJ1-3 16 TRBV7-9 TGTGCCAGCAGCTTAGTTGGCCTTTCATCTGGAAACACCATATATTTT CASSLVGLSSGNTIYF
. . TRBJ1-1 14 TRBV19 TGTGCCAGTAGTCTACACGCAGGGAACACTGAAGCTTTCTTT CASSLHAGNTEAFF
TRBD1 . TRBJ1-5 16 TRBV10-1 TGCGCCAGCAGTGATGCTAGCGGGAGAGGGACAGATACGCAGCATTTT CASSDASGRGTDTQHF
. . TRBJ1-3 13 TRBV2 TGTGCCAGCAGTGAAAATCCTGGAAACACCATATATTTT CASSENPGNTIYF
. . TRBJ2-7 17 TRBV7-8 TGTGCCAGCAGCTTAACCCCCGGCGGATTGAGCTCCTACGAGCAGTACTTC CASSLTPGGLSSYEQYF
. . TRBJ1-1 11 TRBV30 TGTGCCTGGACCACCGGAAGGGGGGCTTTCTTT CAWTTGRGAFF
. . TRBJ2-1 15 TRBV12-3/TRBV12-4 TGTGCCAGCAGTCCTTATGGTGGGGGATACAATAAGCAGTTCTTC CASSPYGGGYNKQFF
. many TRBJ2-2 12 TRBV25-1 TGTGCCAGCAGTGGATATGACGGGGAGCTGTTTTTT CASSGYDGELFF
. . TRBJ2-2 14 TRBV6-6 TGTGCCAGCAGCCCTTCCCAGGGTATCGGGGAGCTGTTTTTT CASSPSQGIGELFF
. . TRBJ1-1 15 TRBV7-9 TGTGCCAGCAGCTCTGAGGACCGGGGGAACACTGAAGCTTTCTTT CASSSEDRGNTEAFF
. . TRBJ1-2 15 TRBV27 TGTGCCAGCAGGGTACACGTTGCCTCTAACTATGGCTACACCTTC CASRVHVASNYGYTF
. . TRBJ2-7 13 TRBV14 TGTGCCAGCAGTGATCCCATTACCTACGAGCAGTACTTC CASSDPITYEQYF
. few TRBJ2-5 12 TRBV30 TGTGCCTGGAGGTCTGGGGGCGAGACCCAGTACTTC CAWRSGGETQYF
TRBD1 few TRBJ1-1 16 TRBV10-3 TGTGCCATCAGGCAGGACAGGGGCTCAAAGAACACTGAAGCTTTCTTT CAIRQDRGSKNTEAFF
TRBD2 . TRBJ2-1 14 TRBV27 TGTGCCAGCAGTAAACCGGGACTAGGTAGTGAGCAGTTCTTC CASSKPGLGSEQFF
. . TRBJ2-7 11 TRBV20-1 TGCAGTGTCCCCACAGGATTGGAGCAGTACTTC CSVPTGLEQYF
. . TRBJ2-7 15 TRBV30 TGTGCCTGGAGCGGCACCGCGGGATACTCCTACGAGCAGTACTTC CAWSGTAGYSYEQYF
. . TRBJ2-5 13 TRBV19 TGTGCCAGTAGTATAGGACGGGAAGAGACCCAGTACTTC CASSIGREETQYF
TRBD1 . TRBJ2-2 15 TRBV24-1 TGTGCCACCAGTGCGACAGGGTGGAGAACCGGGGAGCTGTTTTTT CATSATGWRTGELFF
TRBD1 . TRBJ2-7 15 TRBV11-2 TGTGCCAGCAGCTCATCAGACAGGGGGTCCTACGAGCAGTACTTC CASSSSDRGSYEQYF
. . TRBJ2-6 14 TRBV30 TGTGCCTGGAGTGTGGGGTCTGGGGCCAACGTCCTGACTTTC CAWSVGSGANVLTF
TRBD1 few TRBJ2-3 16 TRBV6-1 TGTGCCAGTAATAAAGAACCGGGACAGGGAGCAGATACGCAGTATTTT CASNKEPGQGADTQYF
TRBD1 . TRBJ1-3 13 TRBV10-3 TGTGCCAGCAGTAGGACAGGGGGAAACACCATATATTTT CASSRTGGNTIYF